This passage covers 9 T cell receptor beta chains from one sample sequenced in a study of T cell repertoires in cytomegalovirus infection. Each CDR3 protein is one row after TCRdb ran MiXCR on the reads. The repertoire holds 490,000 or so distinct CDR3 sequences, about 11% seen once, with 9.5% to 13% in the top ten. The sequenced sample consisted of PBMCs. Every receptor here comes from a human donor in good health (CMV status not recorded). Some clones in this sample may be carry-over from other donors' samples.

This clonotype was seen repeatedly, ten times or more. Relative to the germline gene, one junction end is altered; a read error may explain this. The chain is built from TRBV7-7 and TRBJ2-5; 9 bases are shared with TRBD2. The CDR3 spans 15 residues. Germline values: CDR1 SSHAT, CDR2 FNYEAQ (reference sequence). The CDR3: CASSSVIAGEETQYF. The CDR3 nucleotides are TGTGCTAGCAGCTCGGTAATAGCGGGAGAAGAGACCCAGTACTTC. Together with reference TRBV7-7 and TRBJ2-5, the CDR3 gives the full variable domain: GAGVSQSPRYKVTKRGQDVTLRCDPISSHATLYWYQQALGQGPEFLTYFNYEAQPDKSGLPSDRFSAERPEGSISTLTIQRTEQRDSAMYRCASSSVIAGEETQYFGPGTRLLVL.

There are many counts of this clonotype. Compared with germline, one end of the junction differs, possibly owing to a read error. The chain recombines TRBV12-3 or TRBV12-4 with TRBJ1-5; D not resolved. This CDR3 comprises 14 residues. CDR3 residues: CASTRTYSSQPQHF. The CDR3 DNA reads TGTGCCAGCACCCGGACCTATAGCAGTCAGCCCCAGCATTTT.

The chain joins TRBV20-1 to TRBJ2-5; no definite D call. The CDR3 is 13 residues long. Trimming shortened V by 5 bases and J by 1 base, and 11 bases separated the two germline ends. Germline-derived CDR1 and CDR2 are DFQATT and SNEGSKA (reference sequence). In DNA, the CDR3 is TGCAGTGCTGGCTCGGGTTCCCAAGAGACCCAGTACTTC. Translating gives CSAGSGSQETQYF.

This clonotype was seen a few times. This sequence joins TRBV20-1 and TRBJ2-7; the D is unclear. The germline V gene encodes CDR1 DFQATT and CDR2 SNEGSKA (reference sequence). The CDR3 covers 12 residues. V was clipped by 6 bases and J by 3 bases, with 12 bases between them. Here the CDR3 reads CSATDTNYEQYF. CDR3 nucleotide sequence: TGCAGTGCCACCGATACCAACTACGAGCAGTACTTC.

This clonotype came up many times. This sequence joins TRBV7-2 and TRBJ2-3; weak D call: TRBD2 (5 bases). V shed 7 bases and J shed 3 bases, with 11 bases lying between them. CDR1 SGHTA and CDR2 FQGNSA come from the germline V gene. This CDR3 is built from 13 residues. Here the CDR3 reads CASNARETDTQYF. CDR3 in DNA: TGTGCCAGCAACGCCCGGGAAACAGATACGCAGTATTTT.

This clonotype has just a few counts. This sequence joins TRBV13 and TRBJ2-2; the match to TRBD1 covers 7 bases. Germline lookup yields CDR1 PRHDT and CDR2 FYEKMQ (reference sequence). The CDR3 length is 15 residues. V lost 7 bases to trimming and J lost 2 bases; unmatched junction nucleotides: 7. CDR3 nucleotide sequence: TGTGCCAGCAACTATGGACAGGCTAACACCGGGGAGCTGTTTTTT. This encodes CASNYGQANTGELFF.

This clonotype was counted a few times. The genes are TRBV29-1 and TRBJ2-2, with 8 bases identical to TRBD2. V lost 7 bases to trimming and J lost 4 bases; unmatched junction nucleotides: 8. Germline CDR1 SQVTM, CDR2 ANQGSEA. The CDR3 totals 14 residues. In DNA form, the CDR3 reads TGCAGCGGCGGGGGGAGTAGAGTCACCGGGGAGCTGTTTTTT. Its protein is CSGGGSRVTGELFF.

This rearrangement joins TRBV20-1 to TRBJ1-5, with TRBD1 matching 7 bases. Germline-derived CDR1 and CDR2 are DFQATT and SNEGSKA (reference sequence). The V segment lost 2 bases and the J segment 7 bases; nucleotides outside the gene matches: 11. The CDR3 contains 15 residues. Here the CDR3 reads CSARRSRDRVQPQHF. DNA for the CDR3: TGCAGTGCTAGAAGATCTCGAGACAGGGTCCAGCCCCAGCATTTT.

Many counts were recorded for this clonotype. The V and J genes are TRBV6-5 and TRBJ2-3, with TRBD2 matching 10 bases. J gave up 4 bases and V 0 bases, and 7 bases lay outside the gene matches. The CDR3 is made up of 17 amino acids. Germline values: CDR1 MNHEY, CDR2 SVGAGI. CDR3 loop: CASSYSALAGDADTQYF. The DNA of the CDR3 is TGTGCCAGCAGTTACTCAGCGCTAGCGGGAGATGCAGATACGCAGTATTTT.